The 4 T cell receptor beta chains below all came from one sample that was sequenced in a study of CD8+ T cells in alopecia areata. Following RNA extraction, reverse transcription yielded cDNA that acted as the sequencing template. TCRdb keeps only in-frame clones here, not all; method: immunoSEQ multiplex PCR. Of some 220,000 clones listed, about 50% were seen once; the top ten hold around 1.6%. Treatment defined: oral pan-JAK inhibitor, 5-10 mg twice daily. Material: CD4+ T cells sorted from blood, obtained at week 4, from a patient treated with tofacitinib. These receptors all come from a human donor with alopecia areata.

The chain joins TRBV7-2 to TRBJ2-1, with D perhaps TRBD2 (5 bases). The CDR3 extends over 16 amino acids. CDR1 is SGHTA, CDR2 FQGNSA, per germline. V was cut by 4 bases and J by 9 bases, with 22 bases left in between. CDR3 coding DNA: TGTGCCAGCAGCTCCTCTTCCGCGGGCGCTTGGGGTGAGCAGTTCTTC. It yields the protein CASSSSSAGAWGEQFF.

The CDR3: CASSLASGPSYEQYF. The CDR3 region has the DNA TGCGCCAGCAGCTTGGCGTCGGGGCCGTCCTACGAGCAGTACTTC. J is TRBJ2-7 and V is TRBV5-1, with D perhaps TRBD1 or TRBD2 (5 bases each). This CDR3 spans 15 amino acids. V was trimmed by 0 bases and J by 1 base, leaving 11 bases between them. Germline V gene sequence: CDR1 SGHRS, CDR2 YFSETQ. The whole variable domain, filled in from reference TRBV5-1 and TRBJ2-7, reads KAGVTQTPRYLIKTRGQQVTLSCSPISGHRSVSWYQQTPGQGLQFLFEYFSETQRNKGNFPGRFSGRQFSNSRSEMNVSTLELGDSALYLCASSLASGPSYEQYFGPGTRLTVT.

This clone showed up just a few times. The chain uses TRBV5-6 and TRBJ1-5; TRBD1 matches 8 bases. V shed 0 bases and J 6 bases; nucleotides not matched to a gene: 5. CDR3 length: 15 residues. Germline V gives CDR1 SGHDT, CDR2 YYEEEE. In DNA form, the CDR3 reads TGTGCCAGCAGCTTGGGACAGGGGTATATTCAGCCCCAGCATTTT. It is translated as CASSLGQGYIQPQHF.

This clone was picked up a small number of times. The chain is built from TRBV7-3 and TRBJ1-5; D is ambiguous. This CDR3 has 13 amino acids. Germline V lookup: CDR1 SGHTA, CDR2 FQGTGA. Trimming stripped 3 bases from V and 1 base from J, with 4 bases between. The DNA for the CDR3 is TGTGCCAGCAGCTTGGACAGCAATCAGCCCCAGCATTTT. It codes for CASSLDSNQPQHF.